Shown below are 8 T cell receptor beta chains from a single sample sequenced in a study of human T cells and chemical hapten exposure. TCRdb fed the RACE reads into MiXCR, producing one record per CDR3 protein. The sample has under 300,000 distinct CDR3 sequences, about 9% seen once. As to time point: pre-sensitization, week 0. Treatment specified: therapeutic diphenylcyclopropenone sensitization with weekly scalp DPC. Here the sequenced sample was whole blood, taken in connection with sensitization to the hapten diphenylcyclopropenone (DPC). These receptors came from a woman aged 40 to 50 with alopecia areata. Some clones in this sample may be carry-over from other donors' samples.

Ten or more counts support this clonotype. V gene TRBV7-3 combines with J gene TRBJ2-1; perhaps D is TRBD1 or TRBD2 (6 bases each). The germline CDR1 and CDR2 sequences are SGHTA and FQGTGA. The CDR3 has 18 amino acids. Trimming stripped 5 bases from V and 6 bases from J, with 26 bases between. This CDR3 reads CASSPNMGGPRLGNEQFF. The CDR3 DNA is TGTGCCAGCAGCCCTAATATGGGGGGCCCCCGCCTGGGCAATGAGCAGTTCTTC.

This clonotype appeared a few times. In nucleotides, the CDR3 is TGCAGTGCTAGCCACGACACCTGGGAGCCCCAGCATTTT. It yields the protein CSASHDTWEPQHF. The V call is TRBV20-1, the J call TRBJ1-5; no firm D call. Germline-derived CDR1 and CDR2 are DFQATT and SNEGSKA (reference sequence). V gave up 3 bases and J gave up 8 bases, with 14 bases separating them. CDR3 size: 13 residues.

The table lists this clonotype with many counts. This chain links TRBV7-2 with TRBJ2-1; a possible D gene is TRBD1 (6 bases). V was pared by 2 bases and J by 9 bases, with 14 bases between. This CDR3 comprises 14 residues. The V gene's germline CDR1 is SGHTA and CDR2 FQGNSA. The CDR3 protein is CASSLPPLGGEQFF. CDR3 nucleotides: TGTGCCAGCAGCTTACCACCCCTAGGGGGTGAGCAGTTCTTC.

V is TRBV6-2 or TRBV6-3 and J is TRBJ2-1; 14 positions agree with TRBD2. The CDR3 is 15 residues long. With V trimmed by 6 bases and J by 9 bases, 7 bases remained unmatched. The germline gives CDR1 MNHEY, CDR2 SVGEGT. The DNA of the CDR3 is TGTGCCAGCAGGCCGACTAGCGGGAGGGATGGTGAGCAGTTCTTC. It yields the protein CASRPTSGRDGEQFF.

This chain uses TRBV12-3 or TRBV12-4 with TRBJ1-2; TRBD1 might be the D (6 bases). With 4 bases removed from V and 6 bases from J, the gap between germline ends came to 12 bases. The CDR3 sequence is 13 residues long. The CDR3 here is CASSYREVDGYTF. CDR3 nucleotide sequence: TGTGCCAGCAGTTACAGGGAGGTGGATGGCTACACCTTC.

This clonotype was picked up one time. This CDR3 is CASVVGDRENSPLHF. Here the CDR3 DNA reads TGTGCCAGCGTTGTGGGAGACAGGGAGAATTCACCCCTCCACTTT. The chain joins TRBV28 to TRBJ1-6, with 7 nucleotides matching TRBD1. The V and J ends lost 8 bases and 7 bases, in that order; junction bases with no gene match: 11. CDR3 size: 15 residues. In germline, CDR1 is MDHEN, CDR2 SYDVKM.

This clonotype has ten or more counts. The chain couples TRBV7-9 to TRBJ1-4; D is undetermined. The CDR3 totals 14 residues. The V end lost 7 bases, the J end lost 5 bases, and 14 bases lay between the germline ends. In germline, CDR1 is SEHNR, CDR2 FQNEAQ (reference sequence). The DNA for the CDR3 is TGTGCCAGCACCTCATACCAACGAAATGAAAAACTGTTTTTT. Protein: CASTSYQRNEKLFF.

As concerns this clonotype: Its ends do not fully match the called genes, so a read error is possible. The chain couples TRBV6-2 or TRBV6-3 to TRBJ2-7; 7 positions match TRBD2. Germline loops: CDR1 MNHEY, CDR2 SVGEGT. The CDR3 totals 14 residues. CDR3 loop: CTSSQAGSTLGQYF. The CDR3 nucleotides read TGTACCAGCAGTCAAGCGGGGTCGACTCTCGGGCAGTACTTC.